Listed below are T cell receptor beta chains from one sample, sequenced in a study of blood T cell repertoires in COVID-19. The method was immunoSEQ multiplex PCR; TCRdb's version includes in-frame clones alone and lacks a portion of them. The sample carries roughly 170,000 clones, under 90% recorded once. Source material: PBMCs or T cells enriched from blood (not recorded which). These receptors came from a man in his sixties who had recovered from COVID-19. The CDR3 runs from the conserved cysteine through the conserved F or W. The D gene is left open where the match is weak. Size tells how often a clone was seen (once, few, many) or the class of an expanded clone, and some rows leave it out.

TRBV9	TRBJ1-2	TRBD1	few	TGTGCCAGCAGCGTACCGACAGGGGGCGGCTACACCTTC	CASSVPTGGGYTF
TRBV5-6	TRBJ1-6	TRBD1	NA	TGTGCCAGCAGCTTACTACTGGGACAGGGGTTTATCGATTCACCCCTCCACTTT	CASSLLLGQGFIDSPLHF
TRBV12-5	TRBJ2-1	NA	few	TGTTCCATAGTGCGGGCCCCGGACAATGAGCAGTTCTTC	CSIVRAPDNEQFF
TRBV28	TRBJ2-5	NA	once	TGTGCCAGCAGTTCTAAACAGGTTCTACAAGAGACCCAGTACTTC	CASSSKQVLQETQYF
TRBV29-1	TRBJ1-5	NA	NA	TGCAGCGTGCTCTTTAGGGGCGCGGATCAGCCCCAGCATTTT	CSVLFRGADQPQHF
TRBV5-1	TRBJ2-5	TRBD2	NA	TGCGCCAGCAGCTTCCAGAGCGGGAGGGCCGGGGAGACCCAGTACTTC	CASSFQSGRAGETQYF
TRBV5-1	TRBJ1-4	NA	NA	TGCGCCAGCAGCTTGGATGGGGCCCTTAATGAAAAACTGTTTTTT	CASSLDGALNEKLFF
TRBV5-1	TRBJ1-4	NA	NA	TGCGCCAGCAGGTTCTCGACAGGATCTAATGAAAAACTGTTTTTT	CASRFSTGSNEKLFF
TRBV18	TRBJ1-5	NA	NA	TGTGCCAGCTCACCAGCCAGAGGGAGTAGCAATCAGCCCCAGCATTTT	CASSPARGSSNQPQHF
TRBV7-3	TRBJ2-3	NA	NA	TGTGCCAGCAGCTCCGCGGTCACAGATACGCAGTATTTT	CASSSAVTDTQYF
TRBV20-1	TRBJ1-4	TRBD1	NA	TGCAGTGCTCTACAGGGGCCAATTGCATTTTTT	CSALQGPIAFF
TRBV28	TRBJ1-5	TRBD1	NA	TGTGCCAGCAGGGGACAGGGGAGGAGCAATCAGCCCCAGCATTTT	CASRGQGRSNQPQHF
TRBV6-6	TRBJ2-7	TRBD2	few	TGTGCCAGCAGCTACCTAGTAGCGGGAATAAACGAGCAGTACTTC	CASSYLVAGINEQYF
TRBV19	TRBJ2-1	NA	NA	TGTGCCAGTAGTCCCGCGGGACAGTCCTACAATGAGCAGTTCTTC	CASSPAGQSYNEQFF
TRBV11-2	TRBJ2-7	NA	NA	TGTGCCAGCAGCCCCCGTCGCAGAGGTCCCTACGAGCAGTACTTC	CASSPRRRGPYEQYF
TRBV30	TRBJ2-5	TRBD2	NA	TGTGCCTGGACGAGGGACTATCAAGAGACCCAGTACTTC	CAWTRDYQETQYF
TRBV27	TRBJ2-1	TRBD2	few	TGTGCCAGCAGTTTGACTAGCGGGAACAGTATCAATGAGCAGTTCTTC	CASSLTSGNSINEQFF
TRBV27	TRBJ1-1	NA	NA	TGTGCCAGCAGCCTCCGGGGTGGCATGAACACTGAAGCTTTCTTT	CASSLRGGMNTEAFF
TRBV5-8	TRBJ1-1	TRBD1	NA	TGTGCCAGCAGCCTTCAGGGGGCCTTAAACACTGAAGCTTTCTTT	CASSLQGALNTEAFF
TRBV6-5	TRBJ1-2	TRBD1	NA	TGTGCCAGCAGCAGGGGGCGAGACTATGGCTACACCTTC	CASSRGRDYGYTF
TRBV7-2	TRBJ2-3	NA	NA	TGTGCCAGCAGCCTACAGGTTGGATTCACAGATACGCAGTATTTT	CASSLQVGFTDTQYF
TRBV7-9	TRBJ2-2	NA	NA	TGTGCCAGCAGCGGGATTTCAGGGATCGAGGAGCTGTTTTTT	CASSGISGIEELFF
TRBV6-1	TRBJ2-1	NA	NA	TGTGCCAGCAGTGAATTTAGGGGTGGAAATGAGCAGTTCTTC	CASSEFRGGNEQFF
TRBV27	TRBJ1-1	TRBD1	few	TGTGCCAGCAGTTTCATGGGACAGGGGAGGGCTGAAGCTTTCTTT	CASSFMGQGRAEAFF
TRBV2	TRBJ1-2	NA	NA	TGTGCCAGCAGCAGGGGCTCCCTCTATGGCTACACCTTC	CASSRGSLYGYTF
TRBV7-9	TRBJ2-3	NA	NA	TGTGCCAGCAGCTCAGATGGGGGGACGCAGTATTTT	CASSSDGGTQYF
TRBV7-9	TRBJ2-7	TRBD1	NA	TGTGCCAGCAGCTTAGGGGACAGGGGGAAAAACGAGCAGTACTTC	CASSLGDRGKNEQYF
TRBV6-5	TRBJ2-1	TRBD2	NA	TGTGCCAGCAGTTACTCTTTAGCGGGAAGAGATGAGCAGTTCTTC	CASSYSLAGRDEQFF
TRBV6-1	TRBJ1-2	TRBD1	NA	TGTGCCAGCAGTGAGAGGGGGCTCGGCTATGGCTACACCTTC	CASSERGLGYGYTF
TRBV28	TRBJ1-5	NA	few	TGTGCCAGCCACGGGTCGACCAGCAATCAGCCCCAGCATTTT	CASHGSTSNQPQHF
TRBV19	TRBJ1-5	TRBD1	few	TGTGCCAGTAGTACAGGGGGAGGTTATAGCAATCAGCCCCAGCATTTT	CASSTGGGYSNQPQHF
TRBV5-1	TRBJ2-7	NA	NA	TGCGCCAGCAGCTTGCTGGCCGTCGGGACACGGACGTACGAGCAGTACTTC	CASSLLAVGTRTYEQYF
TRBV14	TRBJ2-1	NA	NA	TGTGCCAGCAGCCGACACACAGGGAGCTCCTACAATGAGCAGTTCTTC	CASSRHTGSSYNEQFF
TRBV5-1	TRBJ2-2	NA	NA	TGCGCCAGCAGCTTGAACTTCGGGACGAACACCGGGGAGCTGTTTTTT	CASSLNFGTNTGELFF
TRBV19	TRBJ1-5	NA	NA	TGTGCCAGTAGTATAGAAGTCGGGGATAGCAATCAGCCCCAGCATTTT	CASSIEVGDSNQPQHF
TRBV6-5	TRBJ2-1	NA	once	TGTGCCAGCAGAAACGGGGGATTAGGATACAATGAGCAGTTCTTC	CASRNGGLGYNEQFF
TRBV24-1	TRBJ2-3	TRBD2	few	TGTGCCACCAGTGATTTAACTAGCGGGAGCACAGATACGCAGTATTTT	CATSDLTSGSTDTQYF
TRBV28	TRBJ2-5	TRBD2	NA	TGTGCCAGCAGTTATGCTCGGGGGGGGACCCAGTACTTC	CASSYARGGTQYF
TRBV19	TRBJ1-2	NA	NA	TGTGCCAGTAGTATCCTTGACAGCTGGTTATTC	CASSILDSWLF
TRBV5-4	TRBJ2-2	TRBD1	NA	TGTGCCAGCAGCTCCCGGACAGGGGGGGTCGCCGGGGAGCTGTTTTTT	CASSSRTGGVAGELFF
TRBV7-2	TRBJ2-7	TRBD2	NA	TGTGCCAGCAGTGGGGGACTAGCGGGGGGTTCCTACGAGCAGTACTTC	CASSGGLAGGSYEQYF